The clone carrying this TCR beta chain came up a few times. Its target is not known. The sample is drawn from a study of cytotoxic CD8 clonotypes in ibrutinib-treated CLL. Study as a whole: By median 68 months, around twelve had progressed and about 14 stayed remitted; responses had been 2 complete and some 25 partial. Study-level points and caveats: Clonality went up at the time of ibrutinib response, stayed stable in sustained remission, and later dropped back toward its baseline level at progression.

Trimming left V 4 bases short and J 5 bases short, with 15 bases between. The V gene's germline CDR1 is SQVTM and CDR2 ANQGSEA. This CDR3 contains 13 residues. Profiling relied on immunoSEQ multiplex PCR, and the TCRdb table lists in-frame clones only, not all of them. This sample carries 200,000 to 250,000 clones, just over 70% of them seen once, and the ten largest clones take more than 4.5%. For TCR beta libraries, about 2 micrograms of genomic DNA were obtained from cryopreserved PBMCs. The source material was PBMCs, sampled after 12 months of ibrutinib treatment. The clonotype was recovered from a human donor with chronic lymphocytic leukemia. The gene calls are TRBV29-1 and TRBJ2-7; D is perhaps TRBD1 (6 bases). The chain's CDR3 is CSVVEQGYNEQYF. CDR3 nucleotides: TGCAGCGTTGTAGAGCAGGGGTACAACGAGCAGTACTTC.